This entry lists 27 T cell receptor beta chains sequenced from one sample in a study of blood T cell repertoires in COVID-19. Clones were sequenced by immunoSEQ multiplex PCR, and TCRdb holds only the in-frame ones, with some missing. The table lists some 270,000 clones, 85% to 90% of them singletons. Source material: peripheral blood. The receptors stem from a woman between 40 and 55 years old who had recovered from COVID-19.

The chain uses TRBV11-2 and TRBJ2-3; 16 bases are shared with TRBD2. V was pared by 1 base and J by 3 bases, with 1 base of the junction left unmatched. This CDR3 spans 17 amino acids. Germline loops: CDR1 SGHAT, CDR2 FQNNGV. The CDR3 loop reads CASSLGGLAGGTDTQYF. The CDR3 bases are TGTGCCAGCAGCTTAGGGGGACTAGCGGGAGGGACAGATACGCAGTATTTT.

This chain links TRBV24-1 with TRBJ2-3; 9 bases are a match to TRBD2. The ends lost 7 bases at V and 4 bases at J; junction bases unmatched: 8. This CDR3 contains 15 residues. Germline V CDR1 and CDR2: KGHDR, SFDVKD. The CDR3 reads CATSEVAGAADTQYF. DNA of the CDR3: TGTGCCACCAGCGAGGTAGCGGGAGCGGCAGATACGCAGTATTTT.

V is TRBV4-2 and J is TRBJ1-4; perhaps TRBD1 as D (5 bases). The length of the CDR3 is 15 residues. Germline V gene data show CDR1 as LGHNA and CDR2 as YNFKEQ. Trimming removed 4 bases at V and 8 bases at J, with 17 bases between. The CDR3 sequence: CASSREGAGREKLFF. The DNA for the CDR3 is TGTGCCAGCAGCCGAGAAGGGGCAGGGAGGGAAAAACTGTTTTTT.

The chain links TRBV5-1 to TRBJ2-3, with 9 bases identical to TRBD2. Germline values: CDR1 SGHRS, CDR2 YFSETQ. V gave up 4 bases and J gave up 0 bases; unmatched junction bases: 3. This CDR3 comprises 15 residues. CDR3: CASSASGTSTDTQYF. Here the CDR3 DNA reads TGCGCCAGCAGCGCTAGCGGGACTAGCACAGATACGCAGTATTTT.

The V and J genes are TRBV5-1 and TRBJ2-2, with 12 bases that match TRBD2. The V segment lost 5 bases and the J segment 3 bases; nucleotides outside the gene matches: 5. Germline CDR1 SGHRS, CDR2 YFSETQ. The CDR3 extends over 16 amino acids. CDR3 in DNA: TGCGCCAGCAGTCTACTAGCGGGGGGATACACCGGGGAGCTGTTTTTT. It specifies CASSLLAGGYTGELFF.

The genes are TRBV6-2 or TRBV6-3 and TRBJ1-4; D remains ambiguous. V shed 6 bases and J shed 7 bases, with 12 bases lying between them. This CDR3 is 13 amino acids long. Germline V gene lookup returns CDR1 MNHEY and CDR2 SVGEGT. The CDR3 here is CASSPSGSEKLFF. As DNA, the CDR3 is TGTGCCAGCAGCCCTTCGGGGAGTGAAAAACTGTTTTTT.

J is TRBJ2-7 and V is TRBV6-2 or TRBV6-3; D is possibly TRBD1 (5 bases). This CDR3 has 12 residues. V dropped 4 bases and J dropped 3 bases, with 7 bases sitting between them. Germline lookup yields CDR1 MNHEY and CDR2 SVGEGT. In DNA form, the CDR3 reads TGTGCCAGCAGTTTAACAGGCTACGAGCAGTACGTC. This translates into CASSLTGYEQYV.

The chain joins TRBV6-1 to TRBJ2-7; 15 bases fit TRBD2. The junction had 1 base not matched to a gene; V was cut back by 3 bases and J by 4 bases. The CDR3 length is 15 residues. CDR1 MNHNS and CDR2 SASEGT come from the germline V gene. CDR3 loop: CASSEGLAGGYEQYV. In DNA, the CDR3 is TGTGCCAGCAGTGAGGGACTAGCGGGAGGATACGAGCAGTACGTC.

This chain links TRBV2 with TRBJ2-7, with no clear D. The V and J ends lost 1 base and 4 bases respectively, with 8 bases between them. This CDR3 is built from 13 residues. Per the germline V gene, CDR1 is SNHLY and CDR2 is FYNNEI. The chain's CDR3 is CASSEGARYEQYF. CDR3 bases: TGTGCCAGCAGTGAAGGGGCCCGGTACGAGCAGTACTTC.

The chain recombines TRBV2 with TRBJ1-2, with 8 nucleotides matching TRBD1. The V gene's germline CDR1 is SNHLY and CDR2 FYNNEI. The length of the CDR3 is 20 residues. V trimming: 2 bases; J trimming: 0 bases; junction bases outside the gene matches: 17. In nucleotides, the CDR3 is TGTGCCAGCAGTGAACGGTTGATTCAGGACAGGGTACTGTCTAACTATGGCTACACCTTC. It translates to CASSERLIQDRVLSNYGYTF.

The V gene is TRBV4-2, the J gene TRBJ2-5, with 7 bases identical to TRBD2. Germline CDR1 is LGHNA and CDR2 is YNFKEQ. This CDR3 has 15 amino acids. V lost 3 bases, J lost 2 bases, and 6 bases stayed unmatched. The CDR3 region is CASSQRGSQQETQYF. CDR3 DNA sequence: TGTGCCAGCAGCCAGCGGGGGAGCCAGCAAGAGACCCAGTACTTC.

The genes are TRBV7-9 and TRBJ1-4, with TRBD1 matching over 7 bases. The CDR3 extends over 15 amino acids. The J segment lost 7 bases and the V segment lost 5 bases, leaving 10 bases of the junction unmatched. CDR1 is SEHNR and CDR2 is FQNEAQ in the germline V gene (reference sequence). The CDR3 is CASSPRQGVIEKLFF. The CDR3, as DNA: TGTGCCAGCAGCCCCAGACAGGGCGTAATTGAAAAACTGTTTTTT.

This rearrangement joins TRBV7-2 to TRBJ2-7; weak D call: TRBD1 (5 bases). The V gene lost 5 bases and the J gene lost 3 bases, with 11 bases spanning the gap. This CDR3 has 13 amino acids. The germline V gene encodes CDR1 SGHTA and CDR2 FQGNSA. CDR3 loop: CASSRYRNYEQYV. The CDR3 nucleotides are TGTGCCAGCAGCCGATACAGGAACTACGAGCAGTACGTC.

CDR3 protein: CAWSVPGRDRGYTF. The CDR3 bases are TGTGCCTGGAGTGTACCGGGACGGGACAGGGGCTACACCTTC. The chain is built from TRBV30 and TRBJ1-2; TRBD1 matches at 8 bases. The ends lost 0 bases at V and 8 bases at J; junction bases unmatched: 8. The CDR3 sequence is 14 residues long. CDR1 is GTSNPN and CDR2 is SVGIG in the germline V gene (reference sequence).

In its sample, this clone was seen once. The chain is built from TRBV12-3 or TRBV12-4 and TRBJ2-4; possibly TRBD1 for D (6 bases). Trimming took off 4 bases at V and 5 bases at J, with 6 bases between the two ends. This CDR3 has 12 amino acids. The CDR3 reads CASSSGENIQYF. The CDR3 DNA is TGTGCCAGCAGTTCAGGGGAAAACATTCAGTACTTC.

The chain joins TRBV12-5 to TRBJ2-4; D is possibly TRBD2 (5 bases). CDR3 size: 15 residues. V shed 5 bases and J shed 1 base, with 12 bases lying between them. From germline, CDR1 is LGHNT and CDR2 FRNRAP. The CDR3 here is CASGLPWRAKNIQYF. CDR3 DNA sequence: TGTGCTAGTGGTCTCCCTTGGAGGGCCAAAAACATTCAGTACTTC.

The chain combines TRBV19 with TRBJ2-3; D may be TRBD2 (5 bases). The CDR3 covers 15 residues. Germline V gives CDR1 LNHDA, CDR2 SQIVND (reference sequence). The V and J ends lost 11 bases and 2 bases respectively, with 20 bases between them. The CDR3 protein is CASSIGEGPTDTQYF. The CDR3 DNA reads TGTGCCTCTAGCATCGGTGAGGGCCCCACAGATACGCAGTATTTT.

In this sample, this clone turned up a few times. The chain joins TRBV20-1 to TRBJ2-3; 10 bases agree with TRBD1. CDR3 size: 17 residues. The germline gives CDR1 DFQATT, CDR2 SNEGSKA (reference sequence). V lost 3 bases and J lost 6; bases outside the gene matches: 15. The CDR3 protein is CSASPTPGQGFADTQYF. As DNA, the CDR3 is TGCAGTGCTAGTCCTACCCCGGGACAGGGGTTTGCTGATACGCAGTATTTT.

Details on this clone: The germline gene is not matched at one end of the junction; a read error may be the cause. The chain recombines TRBV7-9 with TRBJ1-1; weak D call: TRBD1 (6 bases). Germline-derived CDR1 and CDR2 are SEHNR and FQNEAQ (reference sequence). The CDR3 is 13 residues long. The CDR3 is CASSYTGNAEAFF. In nucleotides, the CDR3 is TGTGCCAGCAGCTATACAGGGAACGCTGAAGCTTTCTTT.

The V call is TRBV29-1, the J call TRBJ2-2; D uncertain. V shed 0 bases and J shed 6 bases, with 11 bases lying between them. The CDR3 sequence is 14 residues long. Germline assignment: CDR1 SQVTM and CDR2 ANQGSEA. The CDR3 bases are TGCAGCGTTGAAGAAGTTGTATCGGCCGGGGAGCTGTTTTTT. Translating gives CSVEEVVSAGELFF.

CDR3: CASSRSGTGRGLDTDTQYF. Here the CDR3 DNA reads TGTGCCAGCTCACGCTCAGGGACAGGGAGGGGTTTGGACACAGATACGCAGTATTTT. The V gene is TRBV18, the J gene TRBJ2-3, with 9 bases aligning to TRBD1. Germline V gene sequence: CDR1 KGHSH, CDR2 LQKENI. The CDR3 has 19 residues. With 4 bases clipped from V and 2 bases from J, the junction kept 16 bases outside the gene matches.

This clone came up a few times. The chain has TRBV6-5 and TRBJ1-2; perhaps TRBD1 as D (6 bases). Germline CDR1 MNHEY, CDR2 SVGAGI. Trimming shortened V by 6 bases and J by 4 bases, and 15 bases separated the two germline ends. The CDR3 runs 14 residues. CDR3 sequence (DNA): TGTGCCAGCAGGGGAACCACAGGGTCCTATGGCTACACCTTC. Amino acids: CASRGTTGSYGYTF.

Concerning this clone itself: Germline and junction disagree at one end, which may indicate a read error. The chain recombines TRBV6-5 with TRBJ1-2; 8 bases are a match to TRBD1. Germline V lookup: CDR1 MNHEY, CDR2 SVGAGI. This CDR3 is built from 13 residues. Written as DNA, the CDR3 is TGTGCCAGCAGTGACTCGACAGGGGTCGGCTACACCTTC. Encoded protein: CASSDSTGVGYTF.

The chain has TRBV4-1 and TRBJ1-5, with a weak D call TRBD1 (5 bases). Germline V lookup: CDR1 MGHRA, CDR2 YSYEKL. V was pared by 0 bases and J by 5 bases, with 11 bases between. CDR3 length equals 15 residues. In DNA, the CDR3 is TGCGCCAGCAGCCAAGATTCGTCAGGGTATCAGCCCCAGCATTTT. Protein: CASSQDSSGYQPQHF.

This clone was found once. The chain employs TRBV7-9 and TRBJ2-2, with 8 positions matching TRBD2. Germline V gene data show CDR1 as SEHNR and CDR2 as FQNEAQ (reference sequence). This CDR3 contains 16 residues. The ends lost 1 base at V and 5 bases at J; junction bases unmatched: 6. CDR3 bases: TGTGCCAGCAGCTTAGAGGCGGGGGGCGAGACCGGGGAGCTGTTTTTT. Its protein product is CASSLEAGGETGELFF.

The rearrangement uses TRBV5-5 and TRBJ2-1, with 7 bases matching TRBD1. The junction had 7 bases not matched to a gene; V was cut back by 3 bases and J by 4 bases. From germline, CDR1 is SGHKS and CDR2 YYEKEE (reference sequence). This CDR3 is 15 amino acids long. DNA of the CDR3: TGTGCCAGCAGCTCCACCGGGACAGCATACAATGAGCAGTTCTTC. Protein sequence: CASSSTGTAYNEQFF.

V usage is TRBV6-1 and J usage is TRBJ2-2; no clear D. The CDR3 spans 14 residues. V lost 2 bases, J lost 7 bases, and 11 bases lay in between. CDR1 and CDR2 from the germline V gene are MNHNS and SASEGT. The CDR3 loop is CASSEHLADGELFF. The CDR3 coding sequence is TGTGCCAGCAGTGAACACCTGGCCGACGGGGAGCTGTTTTTT.